A single T cell receptor (beta chain) is shown here with its context. What it recognizes is unknown. The data stem from a study of T cells in localized non-small cell lung cancer. Findings and caveats of the study: A denser population of T cells in blood accompanied longer overall survival.

TCRdb's copy holds only in-frame clones and misses some; the assay was immunoSEQ multiplex PCR. The data hold 20,000 to 25,000 clones, with approximately 84% observed a single time. V lost 2 bases, J lost 5 bases, and 12 bases stayed unmatched. In germline, CDR1 is SGHTA, CDR2 FQGNSA. The CDR3 is 17 amino acids. This TCR derives from a man between 40 and 75 years old with stage I lung adenocarcinoma. Source: peripheral blood, taken before any cancer treatment. V gene TRBV7-2 combines with J gene TRBJ2-7; 10 nucleotides agree with TRBD1. The chain's CDR3 is CASSLRSIGTGAHEQYF. The CDR3, as DNA: TGTGCCAGCAGCTTAAGGAGTATTGGGACAGGGGCCCACGAGCAGTACTTC.